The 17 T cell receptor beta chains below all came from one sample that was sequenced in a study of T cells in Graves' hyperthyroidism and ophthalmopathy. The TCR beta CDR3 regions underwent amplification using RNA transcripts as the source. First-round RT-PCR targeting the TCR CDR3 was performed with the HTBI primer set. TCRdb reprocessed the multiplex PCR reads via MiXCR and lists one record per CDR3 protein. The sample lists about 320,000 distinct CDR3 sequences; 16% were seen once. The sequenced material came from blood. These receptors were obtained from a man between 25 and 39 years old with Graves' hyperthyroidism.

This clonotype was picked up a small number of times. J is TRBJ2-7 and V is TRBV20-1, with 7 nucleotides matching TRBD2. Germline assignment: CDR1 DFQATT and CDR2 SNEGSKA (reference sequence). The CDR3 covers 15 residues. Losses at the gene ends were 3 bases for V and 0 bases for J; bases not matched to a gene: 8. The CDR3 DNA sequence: TGCAGTGCTAGGATGGGCGGGAGTAACTCCTACGAGCAGTACTTC. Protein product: CSARMGGSNSYEQYF.

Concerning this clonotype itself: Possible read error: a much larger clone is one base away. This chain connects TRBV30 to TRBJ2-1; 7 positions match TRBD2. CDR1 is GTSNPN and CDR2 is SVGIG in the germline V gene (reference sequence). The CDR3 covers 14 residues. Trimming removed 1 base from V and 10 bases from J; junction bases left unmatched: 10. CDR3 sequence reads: CAWSANMGRDEQFF. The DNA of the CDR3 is TGTGCCTGGAGTGCTAATATGGGGAGGGACGAGCAGTTCTTC.

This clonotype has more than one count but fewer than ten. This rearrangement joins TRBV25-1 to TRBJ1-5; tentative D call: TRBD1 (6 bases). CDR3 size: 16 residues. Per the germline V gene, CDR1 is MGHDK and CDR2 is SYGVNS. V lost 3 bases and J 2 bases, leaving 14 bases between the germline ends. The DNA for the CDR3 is TGTGCCAGCAGTGATGGAGGGGGGGCTGGCAATCAGCCCCAGCATTTT. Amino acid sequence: CASSDGGGAGNQPQHF.

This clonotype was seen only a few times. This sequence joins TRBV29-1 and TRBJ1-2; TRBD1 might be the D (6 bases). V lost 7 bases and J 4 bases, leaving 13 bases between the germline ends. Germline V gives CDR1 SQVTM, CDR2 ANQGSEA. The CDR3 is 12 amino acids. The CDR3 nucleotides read TGCAGCGCCCAGGACAGACTCTATGGCTACACCTTC. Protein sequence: CSAQDRLYGYTF. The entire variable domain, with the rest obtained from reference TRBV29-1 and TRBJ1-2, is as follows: SAVISQKPSRDICQRGTSLTIQCQVDSQVTMMFWYRQQPGQSLTLIATANQGSEATYESGFVIDKFPISRPNLTFSTLTVSNMSPEDSSIYLCSAQDRLYGYTFGSGTRLTVV.

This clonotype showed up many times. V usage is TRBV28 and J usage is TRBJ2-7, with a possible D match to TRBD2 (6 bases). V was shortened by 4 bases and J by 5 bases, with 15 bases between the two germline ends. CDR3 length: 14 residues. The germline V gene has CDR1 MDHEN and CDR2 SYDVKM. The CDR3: CASSSAGRRHEQYF. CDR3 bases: TGTGCCAGCAGTTCGGCGGGACGTAGGCACGAGCAGTACTTC.

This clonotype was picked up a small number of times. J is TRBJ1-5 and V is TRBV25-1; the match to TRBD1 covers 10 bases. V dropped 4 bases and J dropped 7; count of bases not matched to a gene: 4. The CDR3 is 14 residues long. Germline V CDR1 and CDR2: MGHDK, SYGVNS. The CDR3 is CASSGTGGQQPQHF. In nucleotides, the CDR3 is TGTGCCAGCAGTGGGACAGGGGGTCAACAGCCCCAGCATTTT.

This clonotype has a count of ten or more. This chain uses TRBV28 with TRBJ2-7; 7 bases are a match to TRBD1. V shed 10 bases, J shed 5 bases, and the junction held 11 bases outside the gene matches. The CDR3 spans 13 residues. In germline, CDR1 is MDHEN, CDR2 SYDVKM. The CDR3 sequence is CATDRQGFHEQYF. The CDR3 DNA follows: TGTGCCACCGACCGACAGGGTTTCCACGAGCAGTACTTC.

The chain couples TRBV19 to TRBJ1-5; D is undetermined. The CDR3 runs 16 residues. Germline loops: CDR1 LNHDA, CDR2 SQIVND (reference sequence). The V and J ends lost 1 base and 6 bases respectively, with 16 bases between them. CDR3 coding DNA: TGTGCCAGTAGTATAGGATGGCAGGTCCACGTTCAGCCCCAGCATTTT. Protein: CASSIGWQVHVQPQHF.

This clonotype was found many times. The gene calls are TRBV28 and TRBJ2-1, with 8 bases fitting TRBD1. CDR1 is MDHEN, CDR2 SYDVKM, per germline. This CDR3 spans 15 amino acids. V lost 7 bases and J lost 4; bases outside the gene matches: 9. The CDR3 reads CASKPPGQVYNEQFF. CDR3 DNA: TGTGCCAGCAAACCCCCGGGACAGGTTTACAATGAGCAGTTCTTC.

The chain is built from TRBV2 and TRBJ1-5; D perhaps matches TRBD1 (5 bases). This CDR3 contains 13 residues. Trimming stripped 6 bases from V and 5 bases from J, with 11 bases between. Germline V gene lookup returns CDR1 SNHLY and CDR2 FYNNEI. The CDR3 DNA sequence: TGTGCCAGCAGAAGGGGCTGGGATCAGCCCCAGCATTTT. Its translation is CASRRGWDQPQHF.

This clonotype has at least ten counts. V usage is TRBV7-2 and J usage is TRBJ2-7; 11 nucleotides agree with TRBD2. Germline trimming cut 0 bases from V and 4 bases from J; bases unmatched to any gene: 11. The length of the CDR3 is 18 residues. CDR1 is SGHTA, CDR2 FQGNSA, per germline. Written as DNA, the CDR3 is TGTGCCAGCAGCTTAGCTACTAGCGGGAGAACTACTTCTTACGAGCAGTACTTC. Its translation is CASSLATSGRTTSYEQYF.

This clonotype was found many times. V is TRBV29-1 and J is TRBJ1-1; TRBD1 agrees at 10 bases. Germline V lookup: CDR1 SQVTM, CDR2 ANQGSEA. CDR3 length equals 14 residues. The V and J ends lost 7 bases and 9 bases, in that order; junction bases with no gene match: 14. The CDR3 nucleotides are TGCAGCGGTAGGGACAGGGGAACCGGAGAAAAAGCTTTCTTT. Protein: CSGRDRGTGEKAFF.

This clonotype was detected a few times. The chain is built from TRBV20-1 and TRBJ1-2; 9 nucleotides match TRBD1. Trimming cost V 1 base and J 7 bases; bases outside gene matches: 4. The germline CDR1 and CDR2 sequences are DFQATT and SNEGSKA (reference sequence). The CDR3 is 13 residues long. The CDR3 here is CSARVQGASGYTF. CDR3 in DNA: TGCAGTGCTAGAGTACAGGGGGCTTCTGGCTACACCTTC.

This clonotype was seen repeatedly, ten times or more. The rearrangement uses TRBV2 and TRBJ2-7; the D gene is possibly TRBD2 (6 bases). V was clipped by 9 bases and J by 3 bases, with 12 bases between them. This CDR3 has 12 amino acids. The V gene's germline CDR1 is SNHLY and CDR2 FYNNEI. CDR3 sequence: CASAAEGYEQYF. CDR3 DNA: TGTGCCAGTGCTGCGGAGGGCTACGAGCAGTACTTC.

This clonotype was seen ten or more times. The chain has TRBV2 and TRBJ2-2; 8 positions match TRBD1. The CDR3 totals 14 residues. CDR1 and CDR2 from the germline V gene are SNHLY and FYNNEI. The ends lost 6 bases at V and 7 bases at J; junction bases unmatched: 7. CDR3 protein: CASRRGQVNGELFF. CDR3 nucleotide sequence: TGTGCCAGCAGGAGGGGACAGGTTAACGGGGAGCTGTTTTTT.

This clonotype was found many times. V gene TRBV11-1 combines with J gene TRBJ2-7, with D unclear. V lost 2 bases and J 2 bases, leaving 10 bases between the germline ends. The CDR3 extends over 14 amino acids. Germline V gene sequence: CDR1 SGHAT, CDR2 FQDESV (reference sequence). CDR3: CASSLSPRAYEQYF. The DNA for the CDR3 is TGTGCCAGCAGCTTAAGCCCCCGAGCCTACGAGCAGTACTTC.

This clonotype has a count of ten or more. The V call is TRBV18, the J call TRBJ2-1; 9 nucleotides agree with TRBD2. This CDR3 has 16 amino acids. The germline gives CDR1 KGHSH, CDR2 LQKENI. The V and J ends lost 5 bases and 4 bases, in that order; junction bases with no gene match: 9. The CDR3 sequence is CASSFSGAGGYNEQFF. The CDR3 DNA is TGTGCCAGCTCATTTTCGGGAGCGGGAGGATACAATGAGCAGTTCTTC.